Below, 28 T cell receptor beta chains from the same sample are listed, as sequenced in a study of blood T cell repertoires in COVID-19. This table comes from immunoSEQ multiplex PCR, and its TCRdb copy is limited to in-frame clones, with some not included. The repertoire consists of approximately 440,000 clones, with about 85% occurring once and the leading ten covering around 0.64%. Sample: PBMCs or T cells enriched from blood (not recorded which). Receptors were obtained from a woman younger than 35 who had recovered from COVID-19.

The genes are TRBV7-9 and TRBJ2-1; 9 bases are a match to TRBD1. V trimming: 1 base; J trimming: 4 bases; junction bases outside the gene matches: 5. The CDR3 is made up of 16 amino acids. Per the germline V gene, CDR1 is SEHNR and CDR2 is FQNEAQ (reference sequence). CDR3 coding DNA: TGTGCCAGCAGCTTAGGGACAGGGGCCCCGTACAATGAGCAGTTCTTC. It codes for CASSLGTGAPYNEQFF.

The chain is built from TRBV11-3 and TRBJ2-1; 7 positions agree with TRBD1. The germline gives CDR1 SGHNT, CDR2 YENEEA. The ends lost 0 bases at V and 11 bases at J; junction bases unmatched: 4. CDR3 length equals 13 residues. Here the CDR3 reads CASSLDPGQKQFF. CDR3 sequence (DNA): TGTGCCAGCAGCTTAGATCCGGGACAGAAGCAGTTCTTC. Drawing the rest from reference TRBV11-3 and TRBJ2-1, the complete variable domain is EAGVVQSPRYKIIEKKQPVAFWCNPISGHNTLYWYLQNLGQGPELLIRYENEEAVDDSQLPKDRFSAERLKGVDSTLKIQPAELGDSAVYLCASSLDPGQKQFFGPGTRLTVL.

This CDR3 is CASSSPTPSAGFTDTQYF. CDR3 nucleotide sequence: TGTGCCAGTAGTAGCCCCACCCCCTCAGCGGGATTCACAGATACGCAGTATTTT. The chain uses TRBV19 and TRBJ2-3; 7 bases match TRBD2. V lost 4 bases, J lost 2 bases, and 15 bases stayed unmatched. CDR3 length: 18 amino acids. CDR1 and CDR2 (germline): LNHDA, SQIVND (reference sequence). The full variable domain, completed using reference TRBV19 and TRBJ2-3, is DGGITQSPKYLFRKEGQNVTLSCEQNLNHDAMYWYRQDPGQGLRLIYYSQIVNDFQKGDIAEGYSVSREKKESFPLTVTSAQKNPTAFYLCASSSPTPSAGFTDTQYFGPGTRLTVL.

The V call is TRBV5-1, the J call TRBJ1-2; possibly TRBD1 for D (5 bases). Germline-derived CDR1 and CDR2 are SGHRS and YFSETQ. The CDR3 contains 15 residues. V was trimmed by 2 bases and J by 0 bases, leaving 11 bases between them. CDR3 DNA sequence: TGCGCCAGCAGCTTAGAGAACAGGCCTAACTATGGCTACACCTTC. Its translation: CASSLENRPNYGYTF.

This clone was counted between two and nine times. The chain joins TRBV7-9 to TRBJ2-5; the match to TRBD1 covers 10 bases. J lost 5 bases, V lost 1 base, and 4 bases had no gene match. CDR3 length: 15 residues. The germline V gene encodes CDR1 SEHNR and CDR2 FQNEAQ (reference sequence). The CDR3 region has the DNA TGTGCCAGCAGCTTAGGGACAGGGGGTTGGGAGACCCAGTACTTC. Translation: CASSLGTGGWETQYF.

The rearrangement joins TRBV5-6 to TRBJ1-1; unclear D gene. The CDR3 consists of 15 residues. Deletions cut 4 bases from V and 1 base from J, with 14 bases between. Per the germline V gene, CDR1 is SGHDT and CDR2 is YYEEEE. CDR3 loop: CASSPPPTENTEAFF. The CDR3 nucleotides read TGTGCCAGCAGCCCCCCGCCGACTGAGAACACTGAAGCTTTCTTT.

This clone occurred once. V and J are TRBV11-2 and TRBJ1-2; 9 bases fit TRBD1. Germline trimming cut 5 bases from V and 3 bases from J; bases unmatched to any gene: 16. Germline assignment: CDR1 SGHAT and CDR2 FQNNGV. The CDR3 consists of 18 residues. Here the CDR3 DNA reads TGTGCCAGCAGCATAAATTTTAAAACAGGGGGCTGGGACTATGGCTACACCTTC. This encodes CASSINFKTGGWDYGYTF.

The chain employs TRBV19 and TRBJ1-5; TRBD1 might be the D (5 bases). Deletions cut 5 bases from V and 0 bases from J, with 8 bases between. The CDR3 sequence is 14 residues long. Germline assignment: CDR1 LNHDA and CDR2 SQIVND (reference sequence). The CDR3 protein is CASSSRVSNQPQHF. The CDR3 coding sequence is TGTGCCAGTAGTTCCAGGGTTAGCAATCAGCCCCAGCATTTT.

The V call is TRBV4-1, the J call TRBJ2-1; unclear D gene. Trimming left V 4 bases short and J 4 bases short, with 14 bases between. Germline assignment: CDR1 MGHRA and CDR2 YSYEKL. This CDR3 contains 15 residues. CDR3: CASSRVELSYNEQFF. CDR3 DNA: TGCGCCAGCAGCCGCGTCGAGCTGTCTTACAATGAGCAGTTCTTC.

The CDR3 is CASRNRGDTEAFF. The CDR3 nucleotides read TGTGCCAGTAGAAACAGGGGGGACACTGAAGCTTTCTTT. The chain recombines TRBV19 with TRBJ1-1; 8 bases agree with TRBD1. The CDR3 has 13 amino acids. Germline V gene lookup returns CDR1 LNHDA and CDR2 SQIVND (reference sequence). V lost 6 bases to trimming and J lost 3 bases; unmatched junction nucleotides: 3. The entire variable domain, with the rest obtained from reference TRBV19 and TRBJ1-1, is as follows: DGGITQSPKYLFRKEGQNVTLSCEQNLNHDAMYWYRQDPGQGLRLIYYSQIVNDFQKGDIAEGYSVSREKKESFPLTVTSAQKNPTAFYLCASRNRGDTEAFFGQGTRLTVV.

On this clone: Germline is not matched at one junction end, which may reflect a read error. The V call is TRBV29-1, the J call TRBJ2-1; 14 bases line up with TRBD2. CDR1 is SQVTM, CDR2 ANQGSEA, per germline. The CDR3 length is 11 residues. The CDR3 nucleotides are TGCAGCGTTGGGGAGACTAGCGGGGGGGTCTTC. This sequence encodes CSVGETSGGVF.

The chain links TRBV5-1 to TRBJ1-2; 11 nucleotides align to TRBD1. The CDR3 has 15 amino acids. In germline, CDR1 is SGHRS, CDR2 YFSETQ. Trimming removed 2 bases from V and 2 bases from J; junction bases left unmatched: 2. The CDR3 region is CASSFRDRGNYGYTF. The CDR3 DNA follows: TGCGCCAGCAGCTTCAGGGACAGGGGGAACTATGGCTACACCTTC.

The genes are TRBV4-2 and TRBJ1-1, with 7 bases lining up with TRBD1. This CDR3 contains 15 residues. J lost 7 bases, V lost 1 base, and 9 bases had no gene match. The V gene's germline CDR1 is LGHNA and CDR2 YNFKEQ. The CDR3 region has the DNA TGTGCCAGCAGCCAAGGGCTGAGGGGGCGAGATGAAGCTTTCTTT. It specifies CASSQGLRGRDEAFF.

The CDR3 sequence is CSASKTSGGETQYF. In DNA form, the CDR3 reads TGCAGTGCTAGTAAGACTAGCGGGGGAGAGACCCAGTACTTC. This chain joins TRBV20-1 and TRBJ2-5, with 12 bases aligning to TRBD2. CDR3 length: 14 amino acids. The trim removed 3 bases at V and 4 bases at J, leaving 3 bases unmatched. CDR1 is DFQATT, CDR2 SNEGSKA, per germline (reference sequence).

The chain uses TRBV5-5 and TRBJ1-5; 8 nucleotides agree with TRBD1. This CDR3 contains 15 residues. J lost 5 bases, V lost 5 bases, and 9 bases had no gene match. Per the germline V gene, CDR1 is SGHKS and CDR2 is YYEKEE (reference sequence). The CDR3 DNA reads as TGTGCCAGCAGTTTAACCTCAGGGGGCCATCAGCCCCAGCATTTT. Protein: CASSLTSGGHQPQHF.

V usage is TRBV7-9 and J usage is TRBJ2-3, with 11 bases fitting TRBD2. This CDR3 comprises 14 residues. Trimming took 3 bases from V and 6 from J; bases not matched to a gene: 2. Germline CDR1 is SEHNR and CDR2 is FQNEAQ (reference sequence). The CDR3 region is CASSFSGGEDTQYF. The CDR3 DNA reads TGTGCCAGCAGCTTTAGCGGGGGGGAGGATACGCAGTATTTT.

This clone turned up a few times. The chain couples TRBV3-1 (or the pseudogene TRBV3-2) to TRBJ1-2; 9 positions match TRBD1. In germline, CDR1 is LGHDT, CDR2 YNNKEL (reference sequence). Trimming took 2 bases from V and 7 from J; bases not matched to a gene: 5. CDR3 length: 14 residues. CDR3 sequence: CASSQNTGGSGYTF. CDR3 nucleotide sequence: TGTGCCAGCAGCCAAAACACAGGGGGCAGTGGCTACACCTTC.

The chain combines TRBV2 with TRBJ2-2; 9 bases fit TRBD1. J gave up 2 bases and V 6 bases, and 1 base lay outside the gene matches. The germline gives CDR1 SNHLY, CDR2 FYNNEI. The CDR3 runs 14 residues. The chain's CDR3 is CASRGQGNTGELFF. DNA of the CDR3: TGTGCCAGCAGGGGACAGGGCAACACCGGGGAGCTGTTTTTT.

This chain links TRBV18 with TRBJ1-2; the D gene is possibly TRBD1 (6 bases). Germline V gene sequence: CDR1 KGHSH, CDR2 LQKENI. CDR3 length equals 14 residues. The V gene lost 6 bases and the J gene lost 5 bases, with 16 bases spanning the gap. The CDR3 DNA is TGTGCCAGCTCCCAGAGGGGGATCGGGTATGGCTACACCTTC. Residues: CASSQRGIGYGYTF.

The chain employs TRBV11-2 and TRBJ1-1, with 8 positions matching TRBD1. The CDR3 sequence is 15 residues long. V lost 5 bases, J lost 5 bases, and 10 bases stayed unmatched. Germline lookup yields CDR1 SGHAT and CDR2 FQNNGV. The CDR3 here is CASSASGTGGTEAFF. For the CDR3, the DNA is TGTGCCAGCAGCGCGTCCGGGACAGGAGGGACTGAAGCTTTCTTT.

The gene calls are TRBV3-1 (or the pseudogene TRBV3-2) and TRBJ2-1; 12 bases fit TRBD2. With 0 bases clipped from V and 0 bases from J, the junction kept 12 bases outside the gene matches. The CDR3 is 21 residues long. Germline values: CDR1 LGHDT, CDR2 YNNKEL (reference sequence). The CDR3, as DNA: TGTGCCAGCAGCCAAGACCAGCTAGCGGGGGGGTCGAGAAGCTCCTACAATGAGCAGTTCTTC. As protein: CASSQDQLAGGSRSSYNEQFF.

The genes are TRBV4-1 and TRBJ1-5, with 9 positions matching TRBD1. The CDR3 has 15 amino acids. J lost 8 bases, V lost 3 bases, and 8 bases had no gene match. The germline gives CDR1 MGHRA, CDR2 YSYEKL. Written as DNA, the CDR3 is TGCGCCAGCAGCCAGGGGGACAGGGAAGGTGAGCCCCAGCATTTT. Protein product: CASSQGDREGEPQHF.

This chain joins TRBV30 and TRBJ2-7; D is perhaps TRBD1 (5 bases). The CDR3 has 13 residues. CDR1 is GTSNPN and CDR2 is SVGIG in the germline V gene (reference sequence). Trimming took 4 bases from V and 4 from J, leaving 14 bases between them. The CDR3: CAWNAGSLYEQYF. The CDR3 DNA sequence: TGTGCCTGGAATGCAGGGTCCCTTTACGAGCAGTACTTC.

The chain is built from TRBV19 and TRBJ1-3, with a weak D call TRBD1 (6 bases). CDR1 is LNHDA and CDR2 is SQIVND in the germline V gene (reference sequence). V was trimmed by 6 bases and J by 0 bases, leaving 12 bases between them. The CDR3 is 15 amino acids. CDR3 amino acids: CASSRQVSSGNTIYF. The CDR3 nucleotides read TGTGCCAGTAGCCGACAGGTTTCCTCTGGAAACACCATATATTTT.

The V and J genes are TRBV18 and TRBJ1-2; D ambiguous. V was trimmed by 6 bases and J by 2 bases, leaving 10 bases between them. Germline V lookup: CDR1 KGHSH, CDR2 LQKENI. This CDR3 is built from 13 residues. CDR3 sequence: CASSLLRNYGYTF. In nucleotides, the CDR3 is TGTGCCAGCTCCCTCCTTAGAAACTATGGCTACACCTTC. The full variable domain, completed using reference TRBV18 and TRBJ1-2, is NAGVMQNPRHLVRRRGQEARLRCSPMKGHSHVYWYRQLPEEGLKFMVYLQKENIIDESGMPKERFSAEFPKEGPSILRIQQVVRGDSAAYFCASSLLRNYGYTFGSGTRLTVV.

The DNA for the CDR3 is TGTGCCAGCACCACCGTGGGACTGCCATACAATGAGCAGTTCTTC. This translates into CASTTVGLPYNEQFF. The chain recombines TRBV7-9 with TRBJ2-1, with D possibly being TRBD2 (6 bases). CDR3 length equals 15 residues. Germline CDR1 is SEHNR and CDR2 is FQNEAQ (reference sequence). The V end lost 7 bases, the J end lost 4 bases, and 17 bases lay between the germline ends.

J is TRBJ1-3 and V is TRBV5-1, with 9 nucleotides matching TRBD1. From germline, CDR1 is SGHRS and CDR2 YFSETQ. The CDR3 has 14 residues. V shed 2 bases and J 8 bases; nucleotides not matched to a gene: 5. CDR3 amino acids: CASSFDRGMDTIYF. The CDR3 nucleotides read TGCGCCAGCAGCTTCGACAGGGGGATGGACACCATATATTTT.

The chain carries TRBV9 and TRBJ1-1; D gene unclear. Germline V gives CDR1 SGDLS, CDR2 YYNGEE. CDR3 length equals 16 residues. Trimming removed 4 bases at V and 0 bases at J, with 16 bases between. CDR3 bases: TGTGCCAGCAGCAAAAATAGCGTATCGGTGAACACTGAAGCTTTCTTT. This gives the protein CASSKNSVSVNTEAFF.